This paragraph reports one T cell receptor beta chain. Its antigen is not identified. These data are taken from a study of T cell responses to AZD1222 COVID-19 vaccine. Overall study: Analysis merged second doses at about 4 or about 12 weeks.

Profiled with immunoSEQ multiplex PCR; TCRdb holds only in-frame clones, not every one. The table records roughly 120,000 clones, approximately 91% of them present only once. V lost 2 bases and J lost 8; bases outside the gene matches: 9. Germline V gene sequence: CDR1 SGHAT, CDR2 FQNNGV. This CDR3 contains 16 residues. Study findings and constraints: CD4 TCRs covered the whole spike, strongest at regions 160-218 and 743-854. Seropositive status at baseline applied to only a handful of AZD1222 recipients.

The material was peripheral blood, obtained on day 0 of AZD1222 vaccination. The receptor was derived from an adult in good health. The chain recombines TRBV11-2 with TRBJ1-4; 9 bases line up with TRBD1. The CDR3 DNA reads TGTGCCAGCAGCTTAAGGCGCGGGACAGGGCAGGAAAAACTGTTTTTT. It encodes CASSLRRGTGQEKLFF. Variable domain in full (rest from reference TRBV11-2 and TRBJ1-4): EAGVAQSPRYKIIEKRQSVAFWCNPISGHATLYWYQQILGQGPKLLIQFQNNGVVDDSQLPKDRFSAERLKGVDSTLKIQPAKLEDSAVYLCASSLRRGTGQEKLFFGSGTQLSVL.